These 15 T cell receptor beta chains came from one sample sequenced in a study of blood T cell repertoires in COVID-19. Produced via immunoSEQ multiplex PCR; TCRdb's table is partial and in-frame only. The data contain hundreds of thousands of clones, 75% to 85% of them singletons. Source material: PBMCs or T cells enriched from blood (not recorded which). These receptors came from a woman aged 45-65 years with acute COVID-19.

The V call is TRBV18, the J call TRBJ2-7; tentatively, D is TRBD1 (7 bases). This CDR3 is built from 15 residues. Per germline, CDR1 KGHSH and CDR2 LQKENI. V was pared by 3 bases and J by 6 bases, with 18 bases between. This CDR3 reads CASSPIFGGGPEQYF. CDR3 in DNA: TGTGCCAGCTCACCCATCTTTGGAGGGGGCCCCGAGCAGTACTTC.

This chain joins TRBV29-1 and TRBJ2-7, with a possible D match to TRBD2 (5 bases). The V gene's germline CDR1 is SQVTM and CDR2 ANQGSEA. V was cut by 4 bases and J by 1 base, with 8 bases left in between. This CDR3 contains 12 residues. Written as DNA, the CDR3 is TGCAGCGTTGCTGGGGAGTCCTACGAGCAGTACTTC. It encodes CSVAGESYEQYF.

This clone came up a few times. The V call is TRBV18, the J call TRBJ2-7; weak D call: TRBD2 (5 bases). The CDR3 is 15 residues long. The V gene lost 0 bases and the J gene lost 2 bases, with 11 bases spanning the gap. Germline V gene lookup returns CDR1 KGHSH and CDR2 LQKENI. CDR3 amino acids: CASSPPVRTAYEQYF. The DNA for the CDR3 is TGTGCCAGCTCACCACCAGTTAGGACTGCCTACGAGCAGTACTTC. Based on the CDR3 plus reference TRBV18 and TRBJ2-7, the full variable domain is NAGVMQNPRHLVRRRGQEARLRCSPMKGHSHVYWYRQLPEEGLKFMVYLQKENIIDESGMPKERFSAEFPKEGPSILRIQQVVRGDSAAYFCASSPPVRTAYEQYFGPGTRLTVT.

The CDR3 spells CSASWDIKGETQYF. The CDR3 DNA is TGCAGTGCTAGTTGGGACATCAAGGGGGAGACCCAGTACTTC. This chain joins TRBV20-1 and TRBJ2-5; D perhaps matches TRBD1 (6 bases). In germline, CDR1 is DFQATT, CDR2 SNEGSKA (reference sequence). This CDR3 region has 14 residues. The V gene lost 3 bases and the J gene lost 5 bases, with 16 bases spanning the gap.

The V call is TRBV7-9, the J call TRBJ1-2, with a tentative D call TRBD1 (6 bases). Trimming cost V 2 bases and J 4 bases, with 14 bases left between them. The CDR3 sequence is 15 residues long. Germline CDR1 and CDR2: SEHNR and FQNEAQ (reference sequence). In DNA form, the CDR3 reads TGTGCCAGCAGCTTATTGGCCAGGGGCGTCTATGGCTACACCTTC. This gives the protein CASSLLARGVYGYTF.

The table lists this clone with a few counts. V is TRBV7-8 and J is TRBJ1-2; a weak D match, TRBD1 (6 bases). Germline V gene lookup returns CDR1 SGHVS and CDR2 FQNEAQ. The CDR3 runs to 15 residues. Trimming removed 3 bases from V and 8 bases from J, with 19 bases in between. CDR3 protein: CASSFAPGGQGGYTF. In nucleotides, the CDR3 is TGTGCCAGCAGCTTCGCCCCCGGGGGGCAAGGAGGCTACACCTTC.

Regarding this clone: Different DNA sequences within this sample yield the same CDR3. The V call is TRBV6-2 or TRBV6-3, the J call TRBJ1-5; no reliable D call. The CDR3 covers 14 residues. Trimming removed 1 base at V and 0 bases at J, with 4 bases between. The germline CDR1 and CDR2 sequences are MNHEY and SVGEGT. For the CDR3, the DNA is TGTGCCAGCAGTTACTTCAGTAGCAATCAGCCCCAGCATTTT. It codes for CASSYFSSNQPQHF.

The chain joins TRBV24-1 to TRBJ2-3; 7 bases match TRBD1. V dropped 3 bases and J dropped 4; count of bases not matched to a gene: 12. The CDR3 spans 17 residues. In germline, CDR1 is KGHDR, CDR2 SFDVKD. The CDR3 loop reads CATSDPRDRGYADTQYF. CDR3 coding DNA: TGTGCCACCAGTGATCCCCGGGACAGAGGATATGCAGATACGCAGTATTTT.

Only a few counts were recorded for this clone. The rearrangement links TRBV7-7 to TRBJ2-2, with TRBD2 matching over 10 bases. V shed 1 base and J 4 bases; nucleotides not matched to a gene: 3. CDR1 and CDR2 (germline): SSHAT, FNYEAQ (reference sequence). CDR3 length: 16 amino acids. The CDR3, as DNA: TGTGCCAGCAGCTTAGGCCTAGCGGGGGCCACCGGGGAGCTGTTTTTT. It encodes CASSLGLAGATGELFF.

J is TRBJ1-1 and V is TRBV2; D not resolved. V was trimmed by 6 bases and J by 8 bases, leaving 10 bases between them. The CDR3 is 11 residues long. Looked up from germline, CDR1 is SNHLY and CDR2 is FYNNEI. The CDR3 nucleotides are TGTGCCAGCAGATTAAACAGCGAAGCTTTCTTT. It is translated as CASRLNSEAFF.

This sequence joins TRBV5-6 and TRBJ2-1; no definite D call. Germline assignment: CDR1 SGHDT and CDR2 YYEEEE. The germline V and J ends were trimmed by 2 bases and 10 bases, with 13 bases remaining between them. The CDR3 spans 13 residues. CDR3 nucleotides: TGTGCCAGCAGCTTTACGGGTCGCTGGGAGCAGTTCTTC. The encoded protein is CASSFTGRWEQFF.

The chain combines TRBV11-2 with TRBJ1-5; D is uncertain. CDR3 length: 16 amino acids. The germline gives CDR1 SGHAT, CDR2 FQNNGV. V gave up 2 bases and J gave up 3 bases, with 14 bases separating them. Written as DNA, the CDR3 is TGTGCCAGCAGCTTACGTTCCGGAACAGCCAATCAGCCCCAGCATTTT. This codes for CASSLRSGTANQPQHF.

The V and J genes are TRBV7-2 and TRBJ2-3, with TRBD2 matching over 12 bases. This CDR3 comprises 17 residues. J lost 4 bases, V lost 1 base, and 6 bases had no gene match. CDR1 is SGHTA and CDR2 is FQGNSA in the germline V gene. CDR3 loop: CASSLVGLAGGADTQYF. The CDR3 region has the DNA TGTGCCAGCAGCTTAGTGGGGCTAGCGGGGGGGGCAGATACGCAGTATTTT.

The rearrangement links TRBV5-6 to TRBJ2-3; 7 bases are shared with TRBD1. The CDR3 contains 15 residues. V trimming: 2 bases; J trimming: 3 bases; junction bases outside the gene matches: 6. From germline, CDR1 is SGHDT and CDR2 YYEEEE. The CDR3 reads CASSLEGARTDTQYF. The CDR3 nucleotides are TGTGCCAGCAGCTTAGAGGGGGCGCGGACAGATACGCAGTATTTT. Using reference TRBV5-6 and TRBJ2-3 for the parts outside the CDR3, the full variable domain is DAGVTQSPTHLIKTRGQQVTLRCSPKSGHDTVSWYQQALGQGPQFIFQYYEEEERQRGNFPDRFSGHQFPNYSSELNVNALLLGDSALYLCASSLEGARTDTQYFGPGTRLTVL.

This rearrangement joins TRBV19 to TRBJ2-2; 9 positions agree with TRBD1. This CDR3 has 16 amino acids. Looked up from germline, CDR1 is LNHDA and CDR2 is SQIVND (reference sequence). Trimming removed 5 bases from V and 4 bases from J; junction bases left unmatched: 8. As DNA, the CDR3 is TGTGCCAGTAGTGTCACAGGGGGCATGGTCACCGGGGAGCTGTTTTTT. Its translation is CASSVTGGMVTGELFF.